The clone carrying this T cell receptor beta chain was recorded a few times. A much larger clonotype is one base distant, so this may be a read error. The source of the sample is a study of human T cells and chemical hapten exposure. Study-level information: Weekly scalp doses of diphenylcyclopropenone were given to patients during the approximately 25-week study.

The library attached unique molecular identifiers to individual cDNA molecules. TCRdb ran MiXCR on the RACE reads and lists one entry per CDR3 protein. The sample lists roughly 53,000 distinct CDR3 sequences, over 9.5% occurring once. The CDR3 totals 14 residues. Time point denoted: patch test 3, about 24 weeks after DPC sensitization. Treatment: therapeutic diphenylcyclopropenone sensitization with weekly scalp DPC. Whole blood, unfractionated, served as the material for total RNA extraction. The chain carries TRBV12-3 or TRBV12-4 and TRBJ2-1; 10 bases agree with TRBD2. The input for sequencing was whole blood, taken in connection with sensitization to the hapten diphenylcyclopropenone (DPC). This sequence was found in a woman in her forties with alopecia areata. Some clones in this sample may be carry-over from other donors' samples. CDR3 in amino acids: CAGSLTSGFNEQFF. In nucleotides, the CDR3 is TGTGCCGGCAGTCTGACTAGCGGGTTCAATGAGCAGTTCTTC.